This TCR beta chain originates from a study of Graves' ophthalmopathy and Graves' hyperthyroidism. Study summary: Specimen type is peripheral blood, obtained at initial diagnosis before any treatment.

This clonotype appeared a single time. At one boundary the junction diverges from the germline segment, which might be a read error. With a duration under 3 months, ophthalmopathy in the donors showed moderate-to-severe activity, CAS ≥3 and NOSPECS ≥4. The CDR3 extends over 15 amino acids. Germline V gives CDR1 ENHRY, CDR2 SYGVKD. From RNA, the CDR3 regions of TCR beta chains were amplified and sequenced. An initial RT-PCR round employing HTBI primers preceded a second-round multiplex PCR. MiXCR, applied by TCRdb to the multiplex PCR reads, yields one record per CDR3 protein. The sample consists of hundreds of thousands of distinct CDR3 sequences, about 41% of them appearing once.

The source is an adult man with Graves' ophthalmopathy. The sample comprised peripheral blood. The genes are TRBV10-3 and TRBJ1-1; 9 nucleotides agree with TRBD1. CDR3 nucleotide sequence: TGTGCCACCAGTGATTCGAGACAGGGGGACACTGAAGCTTTCTTT. It is translated as CATSDSRQGDTEAFF.